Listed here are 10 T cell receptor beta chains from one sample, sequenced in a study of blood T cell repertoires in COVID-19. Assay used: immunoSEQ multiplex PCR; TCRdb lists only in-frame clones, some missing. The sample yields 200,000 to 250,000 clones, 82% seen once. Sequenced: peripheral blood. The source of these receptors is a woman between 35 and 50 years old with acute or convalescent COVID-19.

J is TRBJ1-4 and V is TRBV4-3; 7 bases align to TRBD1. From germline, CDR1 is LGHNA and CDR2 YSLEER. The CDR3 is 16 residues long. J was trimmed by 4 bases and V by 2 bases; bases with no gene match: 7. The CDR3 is CASSQTRQGYNEKLFF. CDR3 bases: TGCGCCAGCAGCCAAACCCGACAGGGCTATAATGAAAAACTGTTTTTT.

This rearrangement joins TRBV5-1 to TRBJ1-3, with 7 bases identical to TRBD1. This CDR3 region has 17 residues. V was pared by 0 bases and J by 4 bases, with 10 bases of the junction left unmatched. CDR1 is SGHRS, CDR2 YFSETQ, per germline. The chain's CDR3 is CASSLDAGRGPGNTIYF. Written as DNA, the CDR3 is TGCGCCAGCAGCTTGGATGCGGGTAGGGGGCCGGGAAACACCATATATTTT. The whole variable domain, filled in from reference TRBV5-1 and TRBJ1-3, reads KAGVTQTPRYLIKTRGQQVTLSCSPISGHRSVSWYQQTPGQGLQFLFEYFSETQRNKGNFPGRFSGRQFSNSRSEMNVSTLELGDSALYLCASSLDAGRGPGNTIYFGEGSWLTVV.

CDR3 sequence (DNA): TGTGCCAGCAGCTTAGGAGGGACAAAAAACATTCAGTACTTC. This sequence encodes CASSLGGTKNIQYF. The chain is built from TRBV11-3 and TRBJ2-4; possible D gene TRBD1, 6 bases. This CDR3 comprises 14 residues. Germline CDR1 SGHNT, CDR2 YENEEA. V was trimmed by 1 base and J by 4 bases, leaving 8 bases between them.

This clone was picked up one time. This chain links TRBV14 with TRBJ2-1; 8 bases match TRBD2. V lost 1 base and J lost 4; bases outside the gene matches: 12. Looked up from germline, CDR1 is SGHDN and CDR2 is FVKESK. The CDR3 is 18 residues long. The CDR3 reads CASSQGGGGPLPYNEQFF. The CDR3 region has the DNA TGTGCCAGCAGCCAAGGGGGCGGGGGGCCACTACCATACAATGAGCAGTTCTTC.

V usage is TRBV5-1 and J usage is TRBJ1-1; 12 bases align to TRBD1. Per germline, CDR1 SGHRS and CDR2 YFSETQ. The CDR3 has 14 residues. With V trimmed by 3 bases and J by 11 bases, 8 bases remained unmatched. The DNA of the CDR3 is TGCGCCAGCAGCTCCGGGACAGGGGGCGCGTGGGCTTTCTTT. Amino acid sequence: CASSSGTGGAWAFF.

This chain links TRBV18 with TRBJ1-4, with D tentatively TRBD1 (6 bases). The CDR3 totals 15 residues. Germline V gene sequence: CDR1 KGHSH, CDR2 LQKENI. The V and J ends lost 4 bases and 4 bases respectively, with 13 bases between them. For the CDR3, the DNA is TGTGCCAGCTCACAAAGGACAGCCAGTAATGAAAAACTGTTTTTT. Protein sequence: CASSQRTASNEKLFF.

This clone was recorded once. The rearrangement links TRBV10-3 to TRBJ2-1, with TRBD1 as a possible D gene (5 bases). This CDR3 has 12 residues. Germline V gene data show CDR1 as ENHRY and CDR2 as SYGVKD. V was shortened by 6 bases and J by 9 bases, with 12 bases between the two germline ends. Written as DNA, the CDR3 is TGTGCCATCAGCGCCGACAGTGGTGAGCAGTTCTTC. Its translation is CAISADSGEQFF.

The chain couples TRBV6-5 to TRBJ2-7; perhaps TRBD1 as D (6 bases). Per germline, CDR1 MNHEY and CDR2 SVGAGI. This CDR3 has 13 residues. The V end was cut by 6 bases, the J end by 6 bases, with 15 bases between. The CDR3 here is CASRLPGTTEQYF. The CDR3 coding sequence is TGTGCCAGCAGACTGCCCGGGACAACCGAGCAGTACTTC.

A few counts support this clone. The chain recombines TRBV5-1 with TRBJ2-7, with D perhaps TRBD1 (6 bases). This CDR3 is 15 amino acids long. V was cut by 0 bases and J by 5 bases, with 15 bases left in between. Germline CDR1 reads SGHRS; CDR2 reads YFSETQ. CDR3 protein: CASSLGQDSYDEQYF. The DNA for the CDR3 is TGCGCCAGCAGCTTGGGGCAGGACAGTTACGACGAGCAGTACTTC.

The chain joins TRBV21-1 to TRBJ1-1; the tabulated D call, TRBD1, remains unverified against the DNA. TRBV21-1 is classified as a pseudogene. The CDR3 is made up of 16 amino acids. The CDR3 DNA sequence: TGTGCCAGCAGCCTGGGGCAGGGGCGCGGTGGCACTGAAGCTTTCTTT. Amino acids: CASSLGQGRGGTEAFF.